This TCR beta chain originates from a study of cytomegalovirus exposure and HLA in healthy donors. Study at large: Most donors, 81% of over 300 genotyped, fell in the Caucasian-associated ancestry cluster. Regarding the study as a whole: According to an earlier analysis, most TCR beta V segments yielded productive rearrangements about 87% or about 30% of the time. In a later analysis, productive TCRs from donors in an Asian-associated ancestry cluster reportedly carried fewer N-insertions than the cohort mean.

On this clone: No antigen is known for it.

PCR employed 60 Vbeta and 13 Jbeta primers. Produced via immunoSEQ multiplex PCR; TCRdb's table is partial and in-frame only. This table has under 200,000 clones, 65% to 90% appearing once. The CDR3 has 15 residues. V lost 1 base, J lost 1 base, and 5 bases lay in between. CDR1 and CDR2 (germline): LNHDA, SQIVND (reference sequence). In nominal health when sampled, donors likely had unrecorded immune exposures nonetheless. Sequenced material: PBMCs. The rearrangement links TRBV19 to TRBJ2-6; D remains ambiguous. The sequence came from a woman aged 50 to 60 in good health and CMV-seronegative. The CDR3 protein is CASSIGPSGANVLTF. The CDR3 region has the DNA TGTGCCAGTAGTATAGGTCCATCTGGGGCCAACGTCCTGACTTTC.